The clone carrying this TCR beta chain occurred a few times. Its antigen is currently unknown. V lost 2 bases, J lost 2 bases, and 14 bases lay in between. Germline values: CDR1 SGHTA, CDR2 FQGNSA. The CDR3 loop spans 16 amino acids. Using its own MiXCR run on the reads, TCRdb lists one record per CDR3 protein. The sample shows about 350,000 distinct CDR3 sequences, approximately 30% of them seen only once. These data originate in a study of T cell repertoires in cytomegalovirus infection. Study context: An indication of both CMV infection and matching HLA type came from public TCR beta signatures. Overall study results and limits: HLA-C-restricted CMV clonotypes gave the most frequent clonotype in two of eight donors. Cumulative public TCR beta family frequency identified carriers of CMV plus the relevant HLA.

This chain connects TRBV7-2 to TRBJ2-3, with a possible D match to TRBD2 (5 bases). This clonotype was obtained from a human donor in good health (CMV status not recorded). Some clones in this sample may be carry-over from other donors' samples. The sample here was cultured PBMCs, taken from culture after CMV antigen stimulation. The DNA for the CDR3 is TGTGCCAGCAGCTTAAAACGGGGAATCCCCACAGATACGCAGTATTTT. Translating it yields CASSLKRGIPTDTQYF.